The clone carrying this T cell receptor (beta chain) has at least ten counts. This sample is part of a study of T cells in Graves' hyperthyroidism and ophthalmopathy. The CDR3 loop spans 13 amino acids. V lost 5 bases, J lost 9 bases, and 7 bases stayed unmatched. TCR beta CDR3 sequences were amplified from RNA transcripts. The HTBI primer set served for first-round RT-PCR of the TCR CDR3. TCRdb redid the calling of the multiplex PCR reads with MiXCR, one entry per CDR3 protein. The sample has 450,000 to 550,000 distinct CDR3 sequences, roughly 24% seen once. The rearrangement joins TRBV12-3 or TRBV12-4 to TRBJ2-4; 7 bases are shared with TRBD2. This receptor was identified in a woman aged 25-40 years with Graves' ophthalmopathy. Sequenced sample: blood. Here the CDR3 DNA reads TGTGCCAGCAGTATCCAGACTAGCAGCATTCAGTACTTC. The encoded protein is CASSIQTSSIQYF.